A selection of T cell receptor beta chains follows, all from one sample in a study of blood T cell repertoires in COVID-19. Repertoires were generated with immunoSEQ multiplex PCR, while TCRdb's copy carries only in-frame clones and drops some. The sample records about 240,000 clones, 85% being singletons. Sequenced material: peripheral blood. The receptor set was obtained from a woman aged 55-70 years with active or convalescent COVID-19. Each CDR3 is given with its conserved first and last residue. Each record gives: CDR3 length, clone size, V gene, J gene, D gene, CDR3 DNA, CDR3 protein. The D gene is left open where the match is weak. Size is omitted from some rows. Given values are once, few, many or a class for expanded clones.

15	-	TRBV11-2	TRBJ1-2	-	TGTGCCAGCAGCTCCTTGGACAGAGCTAACTATGGCTACACCTTC	CASSSLDRANYGYTF
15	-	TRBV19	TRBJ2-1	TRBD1	TGTGCCAGTAGTATAGTCGGGGACAGGGATAGGGAGCAGTTCTTC	CASSIVGDRDREQFF
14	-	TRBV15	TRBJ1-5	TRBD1	TGTGCCACCAGCTCCCGACAGGGTCCTCGGCCCCAGCATTTT	CATSSRQGPRPQHF
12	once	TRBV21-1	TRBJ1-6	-	TGTGCCAGCAGCTCCCGTAATTCACCCCTCCACTTT	CASSSRNSPLHF
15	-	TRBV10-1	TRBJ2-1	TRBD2	TGCGCCAGCCGGAGGGGACTAGCGGATGGGGGTGAGCAGTTCTTC	CASRRGLADGGEQFF
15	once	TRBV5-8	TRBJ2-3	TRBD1	TGTGCCAGCAGCTCCGGGACAGGGGGCTTGGATACGCAGTATTTT	CASSSGTGGLDTQYF
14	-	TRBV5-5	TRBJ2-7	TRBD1	TGTGCCAGCAGCCGGACAGGGATACTTTACGAGCAGTACTTC	CASSRTGILYEQYF
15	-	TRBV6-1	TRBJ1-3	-	TGTGCCAGCAGTGAAACCACAGGGTACGAAAACACCATATATTTT	CASSETTGYENTIYF
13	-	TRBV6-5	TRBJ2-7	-	TGTGCCAGCAGTCCCAGCCCGGGGTACGAGCAGTACTTC	CASSPSPGYEQYF
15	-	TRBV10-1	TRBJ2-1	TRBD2	TGCGCCAGCAGTGAGAGCGGGGGGCTCTACAATGAGCAGTTCTTC	CASSESGGLYNEQFF
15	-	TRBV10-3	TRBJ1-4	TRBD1	TGTGCCACCAGGGGGGGGAACGCAACTAATGAAAAACTGTTTTTT	CATRGGNATNEKLFF
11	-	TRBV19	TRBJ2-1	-	TGTGCCAGTAGTTTCGACGGGGAGCAGTTCTTC	CASSFDGEQFF
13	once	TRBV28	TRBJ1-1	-	TGTGCCAGCAGTTTAGAGGTCCACACTGAAGCTTTCTTT	CASSLEVHTEAFF
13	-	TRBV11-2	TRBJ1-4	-	TGTGCCAGCAGCTTAGGCAGGGCGGAAAAACTGTTTTTT	CASSLGRAEKLFF
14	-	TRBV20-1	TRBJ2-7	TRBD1	TGCAGTGCTAGTGGGAAGGGGGCGGTCTACGAGCAGTACTTC	CSASGKGAVYEQYF
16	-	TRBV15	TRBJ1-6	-	TGTGCCACCAGCAGAGATACAGCAGGCTATAATTCACCCCTCCACTTT	CATSRDTAGYNSPLHF
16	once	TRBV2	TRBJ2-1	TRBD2	TGTGCCAGCAGTGAAGCAACTAGCGGGGGTAGTAATGAGCAGTTCTTC	CASSEATSGGSNEQFF
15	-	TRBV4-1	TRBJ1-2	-	TGCGCCAGCAGCCAAGATCTGGAGGGAAACTATGGCTACACCTTC	CASSQDLEGNYGYTF
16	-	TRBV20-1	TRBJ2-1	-	TGCAGTGCTAGTTCCCCGGGACTCCCCTCCTACAATGAGCAGTTCTTC	CSASSPGLPSYNEQFF
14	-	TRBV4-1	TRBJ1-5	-	TGCGCCAGCAGCCAAGAACAGAACAATCAGCCCCAGCATTTT	CASSQEQNNQPQHF
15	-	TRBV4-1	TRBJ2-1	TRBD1	TGCGCCAGCAGTCTCGGACAGGGGGCGCCCAATGAGCAGTTCTTC	CASSLGQGAPNEQFF
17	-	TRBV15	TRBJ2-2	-	TGTGCCACCAGCAGAGATCTACCCGGGCAGGGTACCGGGGAGCTGTTTTTT	CATSRDLPGQGTGELFF
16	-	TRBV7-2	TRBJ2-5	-	TGTGCCAGCAGCTCGACAGGTTTGGGGTACCAAGAGACCCAGTACTTC	CASSSTGLGYQETQYF
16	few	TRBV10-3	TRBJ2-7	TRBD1	TGTGCCATCAGTGAAGCGAAGGGACAGGGTAATTCCGAGCAGTACTTC	CAISEAKGQGNSEQYF
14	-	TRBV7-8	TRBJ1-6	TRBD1	TGTGCCAGCAGCCGGGACAGCGCGAATTCACCCCTCCACTTT	CASSRDSANSPLHF
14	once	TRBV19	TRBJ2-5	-	TGTGCCAGTAGTCCCCCCGGGACACGAGAGACCCAGTACTTC	CASSPPGTRETQYF
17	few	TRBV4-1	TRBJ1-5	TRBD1	TGCGCCAGCAGCCAAGATTGGGGACAGGGGTCCAATCAGCCCCAGCATTTT	CASSQDWGQGSNQPQHF
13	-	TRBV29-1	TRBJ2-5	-	TGCAGCGCCACCGGAGAGGGCTGGGAGACCCAGTACTTC	CSATGEGWETQYF
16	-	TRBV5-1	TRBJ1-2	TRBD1	TGCGCCAGCAGCTTGGGCCCTGGGACAGAGAACTATGGCTACACCTTC	CASSLGPGTENYGYTF
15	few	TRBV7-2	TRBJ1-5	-	TGTGCCAGCAGCTTATCCAGGGGCCTAGGTCAGCCCCAGCATTTT	CASSLSRGLGQPQHF
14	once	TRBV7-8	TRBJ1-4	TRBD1	TGTGCCAGCAGCTTAACCGGGACAGGGGTAAAACTGTTTTTT	CASSLTGTGVKLFF
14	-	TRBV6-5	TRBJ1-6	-	TGTGCCAGCATTGGCTGGGGAGAGAATTCACCCCTCCACTTT	CASIGWGENSPLHF
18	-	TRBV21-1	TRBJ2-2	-	TGTGCCAGCAGCAAGGGGCCTAGCGGGGGGGCCGACACCGGGGAGCTGTTTTTT	CASSKGPSGGADTGELFF
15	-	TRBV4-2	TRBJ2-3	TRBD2	TGTGCCAGCAAGGAGACTAGCGGGAGCACAGATACGCAGTATTTT	CASKETSGSTDTQYF
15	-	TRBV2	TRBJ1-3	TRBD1	TGTGCCAGCAGCCGGGACAGCCTCTCTGGAAACACCATATATTTT	CASSRDSLSGNTIYF
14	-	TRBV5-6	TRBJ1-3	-	TGTGCCAGCAGCCCCTTAGGACTGGGAAACACCATATATTTT	CASSPLGLGNTIYF
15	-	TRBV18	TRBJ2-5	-	TGTGCCAGCTCACCAACAGTCAGCAGGGTAGAGACCCAGTACTTC	CASSPTVSRVETQYF
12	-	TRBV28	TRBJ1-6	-	TGTGCCATTCGACAAGCCAATTCACCCCTCCACTTT	CAIRQANSPLHF
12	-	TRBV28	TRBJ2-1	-	TGTGCCAGCAGTCCCCCAGGGGTTGGCCAGTTCTTC	CASSPPGVGQFF
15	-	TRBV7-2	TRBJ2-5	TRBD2	TGTGCCAGCAGCACCGGGACTAGCGGGACGAAGACCCAGTACTTC	CASSTGTSGTKTQYF
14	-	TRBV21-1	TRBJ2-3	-	TGTGCCAGCATGCCAGGGGTGCCCACAGATACGCAGTATTTT	CASMPGVPTDTQYF
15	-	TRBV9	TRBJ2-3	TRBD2	TGTGCCAGCAGCGTAGAAACGGGGGGGACAGATACGCAGTATTTT	CASSVETGGTDTQYF
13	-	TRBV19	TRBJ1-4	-	TGTGCCAGTAGCTCGGTTGTCTATGAAAAACTGTTTTTT	CASSSVVYEKLFF
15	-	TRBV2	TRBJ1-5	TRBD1	TGTGCCAGCAGTGAGGAGGGGACAGGGCCCTTTGCCCAGCATTTT	CASSEEGTGPFAQHF
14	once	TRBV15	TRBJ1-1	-	TGTGCCACCAGCAGAGGGAGTTGGGACACTGAAGCTTTCTTT	CATSRGSWDTEAFF
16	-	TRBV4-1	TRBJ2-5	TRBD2	TGCGCCAGCAGCCAAGAGGATAGCGGGAGAGGAGAGACCCAGTACTTC	CASSQEDSGRGETQYF
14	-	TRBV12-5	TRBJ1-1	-	TGTGCTAGTGGTTTGGGACGGGTGAACACTGAAGCTTTCTTT	CASGLGRVNTEAFF
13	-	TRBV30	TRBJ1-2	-	TGTGCCTGTCCGGGACAATTTGTAGGTGGCTACACCTTC	CACPGQFVGGYTF
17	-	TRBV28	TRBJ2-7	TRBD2	TGTGCCAGCAGTTCCCCGCCTGGGCTAGCGGGCTCCTACGAGCAGTACTTC	CASSSPPGLAGSYEQYF
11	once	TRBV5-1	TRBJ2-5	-	TGCGCCAGCAGCTTGCGGGAGACCCAGTACTTC	CASSLRETQYF
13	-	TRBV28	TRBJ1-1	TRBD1	TGTGCCAGCAGTGGGACAGGGGGAACTGAAGCTTTCTTT	CASSGTGGTEAFF
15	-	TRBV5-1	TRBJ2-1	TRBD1	TGCGCCAGCAGTCCGGGACAGGGTCCTCTCAATGAGCAGTTCTTC	CASSPGQGPLNEQFF